This paragraph covers one TCR beta chain sequence. Its cognate antigen is unknown. The sample belongs to a study of T cells in narcolepsy. About the research overall: Patients with NT1 or NT2 and healthy control donors were enrolled. Overall study results and limits: Same-patient CSF and blood CD4+ T cell clonotypes included HCRT-specific and TRIB2-specific autoreactive ones. In some patient and control memory CD4+ samples, autoreactive clones were absent.

Assay: immunoSEQ multiplex PCR; the TCRdb copy retains only in-frame clones and omits some. The repertoire holds approximately 32,000 clones, 82% seen once, with approximately 1% in the top ten. The TCR originated in a human donor with narcolepsy. The sample was CD45RA- memory CD4+ T cells from PBMCs.

In DNA form, the CDR3 reads TGTGCCAGCAGTTCCCCCATGAACACTGAAGCTTTCTTT. It is translated as CASSSPMNTEAFF. The V gene is TRBV28, the J gene TRBJ1-1; D uncertain. V lost 4 bases to trimming and J lost 0 bases, with 6 bases between them. Germline loops: CDR1 MDHEN, CDR2 SYDVKM. This CDR3 contains 13 residues.